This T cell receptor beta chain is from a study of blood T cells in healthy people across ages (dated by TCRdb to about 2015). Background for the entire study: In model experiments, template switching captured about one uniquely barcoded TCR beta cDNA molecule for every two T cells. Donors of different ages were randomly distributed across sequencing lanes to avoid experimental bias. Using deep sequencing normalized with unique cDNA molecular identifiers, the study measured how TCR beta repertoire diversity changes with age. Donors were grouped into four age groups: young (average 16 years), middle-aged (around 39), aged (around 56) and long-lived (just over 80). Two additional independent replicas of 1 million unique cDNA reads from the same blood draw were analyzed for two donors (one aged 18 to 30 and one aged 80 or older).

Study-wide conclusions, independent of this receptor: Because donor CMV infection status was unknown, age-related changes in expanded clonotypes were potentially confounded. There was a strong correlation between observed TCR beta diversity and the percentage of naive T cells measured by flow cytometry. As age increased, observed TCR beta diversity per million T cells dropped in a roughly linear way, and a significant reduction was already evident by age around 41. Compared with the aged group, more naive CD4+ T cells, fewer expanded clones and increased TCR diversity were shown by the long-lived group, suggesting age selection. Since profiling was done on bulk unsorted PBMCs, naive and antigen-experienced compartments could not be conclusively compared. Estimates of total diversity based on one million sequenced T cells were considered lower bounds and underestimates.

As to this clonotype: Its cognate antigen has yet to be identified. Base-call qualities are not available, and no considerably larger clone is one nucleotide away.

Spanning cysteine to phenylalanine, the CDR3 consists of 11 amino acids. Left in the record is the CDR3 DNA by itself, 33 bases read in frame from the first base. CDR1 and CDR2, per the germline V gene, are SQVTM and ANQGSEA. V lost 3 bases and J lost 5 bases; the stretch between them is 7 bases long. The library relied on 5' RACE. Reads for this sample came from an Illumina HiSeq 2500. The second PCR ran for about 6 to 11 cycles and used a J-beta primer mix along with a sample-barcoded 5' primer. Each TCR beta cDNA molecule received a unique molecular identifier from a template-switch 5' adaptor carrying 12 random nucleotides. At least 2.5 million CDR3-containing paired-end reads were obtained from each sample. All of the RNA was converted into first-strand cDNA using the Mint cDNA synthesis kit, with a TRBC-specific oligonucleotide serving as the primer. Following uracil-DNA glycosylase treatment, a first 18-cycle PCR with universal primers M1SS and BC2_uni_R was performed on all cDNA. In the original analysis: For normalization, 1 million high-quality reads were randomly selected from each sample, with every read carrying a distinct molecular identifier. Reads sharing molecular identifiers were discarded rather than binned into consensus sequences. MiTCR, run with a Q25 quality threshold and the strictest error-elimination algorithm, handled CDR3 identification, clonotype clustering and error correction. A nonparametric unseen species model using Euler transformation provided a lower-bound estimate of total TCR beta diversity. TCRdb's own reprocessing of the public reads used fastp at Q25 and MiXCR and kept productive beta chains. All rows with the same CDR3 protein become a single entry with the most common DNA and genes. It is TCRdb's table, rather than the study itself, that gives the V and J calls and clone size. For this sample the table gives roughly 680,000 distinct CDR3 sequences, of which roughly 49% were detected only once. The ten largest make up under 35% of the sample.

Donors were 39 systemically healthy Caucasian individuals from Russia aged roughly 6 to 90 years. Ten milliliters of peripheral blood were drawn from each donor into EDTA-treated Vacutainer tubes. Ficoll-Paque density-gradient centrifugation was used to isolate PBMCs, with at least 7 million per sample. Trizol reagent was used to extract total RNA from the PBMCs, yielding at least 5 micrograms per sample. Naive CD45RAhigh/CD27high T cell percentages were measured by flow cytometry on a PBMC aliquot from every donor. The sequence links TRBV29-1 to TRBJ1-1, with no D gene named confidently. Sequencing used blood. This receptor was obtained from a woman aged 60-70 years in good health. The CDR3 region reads CSVDSGTEAFF. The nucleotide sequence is TGCAGCGTTGATTCCGGTACTGAAGCTTTCTTT.